This T cell receptor beta chain was recovered during a study of T cell responses to AZD1222 COVID-19 vaccine. Overall study context: Researchers grouped second doses given at about 4 or about 12 weeks into one pool. Findings and limits, study-wide: Just a handful of people given AZD1222 tested seropositive at baseline. Researchers took repertoire samples only after the peak T cell response had come.

The CDR3 has 15 amino acids. Trimming cost V 2 bases and J 4 bases; bases outside gene matches: 7. CDR1 is SGDLS, CDR2 YYNGEE, per germline. This clone occurred once. Its target is unknown. Only in-frame clones appear in the TCRdb table, and some are missing; sequencing was by immunoSEQ multiplex PCR. This sample has roughly 130,000 clones; about 92% occur once, and the top ten carry approximately 3.4%. The clonotype was recovered from an adult in good health. Here the sequenced sample was peripheral blood, taken on day 0 of AZD1222 vaccination. The V gene is TRBV9, the J gene TRBJ2-5, with TRBD2 identical over 8 bases. CDR3 nucleotides: TGTGCCAGCAGCGTCGACGGGCTAGCGGGAGAGACCCAGTACTTC. Protein sequence: CASSVDGLAGETQYF.